These 13 T cell receptor beta chains originate from one sample sequenced in a study of identical twins. Each CDR3 protein gets one entry after TCRdb re-called the 5' RACE reads with MiXCR. The data hold a few hundred thousand distinct CDR3 sequences, with about 10% observed a single time. The sequenced material came from memory T cells sorted from blood. The source is a man between 45 and 60 years old in good health.

The sample holds many counts of this clonotype. CDR3 DNA sequence: TGTGCCAGCAGCTTAGATGCAGGTCAGGGCTTTGAGCAGTTCTTC. Its protein product is CASSLDAGQGFEQFF. This chain uses TRBV7-8 with TRBJ2-1, with TRBD1 as a possible D gene (5 bases). The germline V gene has CDR1 SGHVS and CDR2 FQNEAQ. The CDR3 runs 15 residues. The V end was cut by 1 base, the J end by 9 bases, with 16 bases between.

J is TRBJ1-1 and V is TRBV5-1; 7 bases map to TRBD1. The germline gives CDR1 SGHRS, CDR2 YFSETQ. The V and J ends lost 4 bases and 11 bases, in that order; junction bases with no gene match: 14. CDR3 length: 14 amino acids. CDR3 DNA: TGCGCCAGCAGCCTTGACCAAATCGGGACAGAGGCTTTCTTT. Translating it yields CASSLDQIGTEAFF.

This clonotype was detected many times. The chain has TRBV10-3 and TRBJ2-1, with 12 bases that match TRBD2. The trim removed 4 bases at V and 2 bases at J, leaving 0 bases unmatched. The CDR3 spans 15 residues. Germline lookup yields CDR1 ENHRY and CDR2 SYGVKD. The CDR3 DNA follows: TGTGCCATCAGTGGGACTAGCGGGGCCTACAATGAGCAGTTCTTC. It yields the protein CAISGTSGAYNEQFF.

The chain employs TRBV5-1 and TRBJ2-7; 8 bases align to TRBD2. Germline assignment: CDR1 SGHRS and CDR2 YFSETQ. This CDR3 has 15 amino acids. With 3 bases clipped from V and 0 bases from J, the junction kept 5 bases outside the gene matches. Here the CDR3 reads CASSSIAGPSYEQYF. CDR3 bases: TGCGCCAGCAGCTCGATAGCGGGGCCCTCCTACGAGCAGTACTTC.

In its sample, this clonotype was seen many times. This chain links TRBV6-5 with TRBJ2-4, with D perhaps TRBD1 or TRBD2 (5 bases each). The V end was cut by 0 bases, the J end by 5 bases, with 14 bases between. The CDR3 runs 16 residues. CDR1 MNHEY and CDR2 SVGAGI come from the germline V gene. The chain's CDR3 is CASSYSTAGTENIQYF. The CDR3 DNA follows: TGTGCCAGCAGTTACTCGACAGCAGGGACCGAAAACATTCAGTACTTC.

This clonotype was seen more than once but under ten times. This chain connects TRBV28 to TRBJ2-7; D perhaps matches TRBD1 (7 bases). This CDR3 has 12 amino acids. V lost 6 bases and J 9 bases, leaving 15 bases between the germline ends. Germline loops: CDR1 MDHEN, CDR2 SYDVKM. CDR3 amino acids: CASRQGGIGQYF. CDR3 sequence (DNA): TGTGCCAGCAGGCAGGGGGGAATCGGGCAGTACTTC.

This clonotype was seen repeatedly, ten times or more. The chain uses TRBV29-1 and TRBJ2-1; D ambiguous. CDR1 is SQVTM and CDR2 is ANQGSEA in the germline V gene. This CDR3 spans 13 amino acids. V was cut by 3 bases and J by 5 bases, with 11 bases left in between. The DNA of the CDR3 is TGCAGCGTTGACCTCGCCGCGGACAATGAGCAGTTCTTC. This codes for CSVDLAADNEQFF.

This sequence joins TRBV6-1 and TRBJ1-5, with D perhaps TRBD1 (5 bases). In germline, CDR1 is MNHNS, CDR2 SASEGT. With 1 base removed from V and 2 bases from J, the gap between germline ends came to 12 bases. The CDR3 is made up of 16 amino acids. The CDR3 reads CASSEDQGWGNQPQHF. For the CDR3, the DNA is TGTGCCAGCAGTGAAGACCAGGGATGGGGCAATCAGCCCCAGCATTTT.

This chain links TRBV7-2 with TRBJ2-3, with 9 bases matching TRBD1. Per germline, CDR1 SGHTA and CDR2 FQGNSA. Trimming removed 5 bases from V and 1 base from J; junction bases left unmatched: 4. CDR3 length: 15 amino acids. The CDR3 nucleotides are TGTGCCAGCAGCCACCGGGACAGGGGCACAGATACGCAGTATTTT. The encoded protein is CASSHRDRGTDTQYF.

The rearrangement joins TRBV7-9 to TRBJ2-1; D gene ambiguous. This CDR3 region has 12 residues. V was cut by 3 bases and J by 6 bases, with 6 bases left in between. Germline V lookup: CDR1 SEHNR, CDR2 FQNEAQ (reference sequence). The CDR3 DNA reads as TGTGCCAGCAGCTTTGCAGGCAATGAGCAGTTCTTC. It encodes CASSFAGNEQFF.

V and J are TRBV20-1 and TRBJ1-1, with D possibly TRBD1 on 6 matching bases. Germline CDR1 DFQATT, CDR2 SNEGSKA (reference sequence). This CDR3 is 15 amino acids long. Trimming removed 3 bases at V and 8 bases at J, with 22 bases between. CDR3 amino acids: CSASDFRSRGGEAFF. The DNA for the CDR3 is TGCAGTGCTAGCGATTTTCGGTCCAGGGGCGGGGAAGCTTTCTTT.

The rearrangement links TRBV12-3 or TRBV12-4 to TRBJ1-5; unclear D gene. CDR3 length: 15 residues. V gave up 1 base and J gave up 6 bases, with 13 bases separating them. CDR3 in DNA: TGTGCCAGCAGTTTAGGACTGGGCAGAGTTCAGCCCCAGCATTTT. Protein: CASSLGLGRVQPQHF.

V usage is TRBV28 and J usage is TRBJ2-5, with a weak D call TRBD1 (5 bases). The germline gives CDR1 MDHEN, CDR2 SYDVKM. The CDR3 is 12 amino acids. V lost 11 bases, J lost 4 bases, and 14 bases lay in between. The CDR3 DNA reads as TGTGCCGCCTCAGGGTGGGGAGAGACCCAGTACTTC. Encoded protein: CAASGWGETQYF. The full variable domain, rest sourced from reference TRBV28 and TRBJ2-5, is DVKVTQSSRYLVKRTGEKVFLECVQDMDHENMFWYRQDPGLGLRLIYFSYDVKMKEKGDIPEGYSVSREKKERFSLILESASTNQTSMYLCAASGWGETQYFGPGTRLLVL.